Listed below are T cell receptor beta chains from one sample, sequenced in a study of breast tumors, draining lymph nodes, adjacent tissues. TCRdb reprocessed the multiplex PCR reads with MiXCR, giving one entry per CDR3 protein. The table lists some 150,000 distinct CDR3 sequences, more than 20% of them singletons. Material for sequencing was axillary lymph node tissue. All receptors come from a female donor with breast cancer. Some clones in this sample may be carry-over from other donors' samples. CDR3s include the opening cysteine and the closing phenylalanine or tryptophan. The D gene is left open where the match is weak. Only some rows state a clone size, as once, few, many or a class for expanded clones.

v_gene,abundance,j_gene,d_gene,len,CDR3nt,CDR3aa
TRBV20-1,many,TRBJ1-5,TRBD1,15,TGCAGTGCCACCGACAGGGGTGAGGGCAATCAGCCCCAGCATTTT,CSATDRGEGNQPQHF
TRBV7-6,many,TRBJ2-3,TRBD1,17,TGTGCCAGCAGCTTTTGCCCCAGGGACAGGGCCACAGATACGCAGTATTTT,CASSFCPRDRATDTQYF
TRBV29-1,many,TRBJ1-2,-,13,TGCAGCGTTGCGCCTCTGGGGGCCCATGGCTACACCTTC,CSVAPLGAHGYTF
TRBV7-9,many,TRBJ2-5,TRBD1,16,TGTGCCAGCAGCGCACGCGACAGGGGGAACCAAGAGACCCAGTACTTC,CASSARDRGNQETQYF
TRBV1,-,TRBJ2-5,-,10,TGCCGAACAGGGAAAGAGACCCAGTACTTC,CRTGKETQYF
TRBV20-1,many,TRBJ2-3,TRBD2,15,TGCAGTGCTAGAGATCCTAGCGGGAGTGGGGATACGCAGTATTTT,CSARDPSGSGDTQYF
TRBV6-5,many,TRBJ1-2,-,13,TGTGCCAGCAGTCGGGAGCGCGGCTATGGCTACACCTTC,CASSRERGYGYTF
TRBV6-4,many,TRBJ1-2,TRBD1,13,TGTGCCAGCAGTGTCAAACAGGGGAGGGGCTACACCTTC,CASSVKQGRGYTF
TRBV5-8,many,TRBJ1-3,-,16,TGTGCCAGCAGCTTTCCTTTGAGCCACTCTGGAAACACCATATATTTT,CASSFPLSHSGNTIYF
TRBV20-1,-,TRBJ1-2,-,11,TGCAGTGCTAGGAGGGGTAATGGCTACACCTTC,CSARRGNGYTF
TRBV5-8,many,TRBJ2-6,-,16,TGTGCCAGCAGCTTTGGATCGGGGGCTGGGGCCAACGTCCTGACTTTC,CASSFGSGAGANVLTF
TRBV20-1,-,TRBJ2-1,TRBD2,14,TGCAGTGCTAATCCGGGACTAGCGGACAATGAGCAGTCCTTC,CSANPGLADNEQSF
TRBV12-3/TRBV12-4,many,TRBJ2-3,-,13,TGTGCCAGCAGTTTACTAGACTTGGATACGCAGTATTTT,CASSLLDLDTQYF
TRBV3-1,-,TRBJ2-4,-,15,TGTGCCAGCAGCCAAGATCACGGAGCGAGGAATGTTCAGTACTTC,CASSQDHGARNVQYF
TRBV10-3,-,TRBJ2-5,-,13,TGTGCCATCAGTGAGTCACAGTGGGAGACCCAGTGCTTC,CAISESQWETQCF
TRBV6-1,-,TRBJ1-5,-,15,TGTGCCAGCAGTGAAGCGGCAGGGAGCAATCAGCCCCAGCATTTT,CASSEAAGSNQPQHF
TRBV10-1,-,TRBJ2-5,TRBD1,15,TGCGCCAGCAGTGAGTCGAGGACAGGGTGGGGGACCCAGTACTTC,CASSESRTGWGTQYF
TRBV6-5,many,TRBJ2-1,-,15,TGTGCCAGCAGTTACAAGGCACGGGGGGCCAATGAGCAGTTCTTC,CASSYKARGANEQFF
TRBV20-1,many,TRBJ2-5,-,14,TGCAGTGCTAGAGAAGAGACAGCACAAGAGACCCAGTACTTC,CSAREETAQETQYF
TRBV6-5,many,TRBJ1-2,-,14,TGTGCCAGCAGAAAAAGGGGTTCCGGGTATGGCTACACCTTC,CASRKRGSGYGYTF
TRBV6-2/TRBV6-3,-,TRBJ1-5,-,10,TGTGCCAGCAATCGTCAGCCCCAGCATTTT,CASNRQPQHF
TRBV6-2/TRBV6-3,many,TRBJ2-2,-,12,TGTGCCAGCAGTTACTACACCGGGGAGCTGTTTTTT,CASSYYTGELFF
TRBV12-3/TRBV12-4,-,TRBJ2-5,-,15,TGTGCCAGCAGTTTAAGGCAGGGTGAGCAAGAGACCCAGTACTTC,CASSLRQGEQETQYF
TRBV2,many,TRBJ2-7,TRBD1,14,TGTGCCAGCTCAAGGGGGACAGGGAGCTACGAGCAGTACTTC,CASSRGTGSYEQYF
TRBV6-1,many,TRBJ1-3,-,15,TGTGCCAGCAGTGCCATGCGGGCGGCCGGAAACACCATATATTTT,CASSAMRAAGNTIYF
TRBV5-4,many,TRBJ2-2,TRBD2,15,TGTGCCAGCAGCTTGAAAGCGGGAGGAACCGGGGAGCTGTTTTTT,CASSLKAGGTGELFF
TRBV2,many,TRBJ2-1,TRBD1,15,TGTGCCAGCAGTGGGGGGGACAGGGCTGCGAATGAGCAGTTCTTC,CASSGGDRAANEQFF
TRBV6-5,many,TRBJ2-7,TRBD2,14,TGTGCCAGCTATACTAGCGGGCCCACCTACGAGCAGTACTTC,CASYTSGPTYEQYF
TRBV6-1,many,TRBJ1-5,-,13,TGTGCCAGCAGCGGGGAGGGAGGACAGCCCCAGCATTTT,CASSGEGGQPQHF
TRBV12-3/TRBV12-4,many,TRBJ2-5,-,15,TGTGCCAGCAGTTTAATACAGGGGGGGAGTGGGACCCAGTACTTC,CASSLIQGGSGTQYF
TRBV20-1,many,TRBJ1-5,TRBD1,12,TGCAGTGCTACGACAGGGCCTCAGCCCCAGCATTTT,CSATTGPQPQHF